The 20 T cell receptor beta chains given below trace back to one sample, sequenced in a study of human T cells and chemical hapten exposure. Time point described: patch test 1, 2 weeks after DPC sensitization. Treatment here: therapeutic diphenylcyclopropenone sensitization with weekly scalp DPC. One entry per CDR3 protein results from TCRdb running MiXCR on the RACE reads. The sample gives approximately 82,000 distinct CDR3 sequences, over 9.5% of which show up once; 3% to 4% is in the top ten. The sequences come from whole blood, collected in connection with sensitization to the hapten diphenylcyclopropenone (DPC). The receptors stem from a woman aged 55-69 years with alopecia areata. Some clones in this sample may be carry-over from other donors' samples.

In its sample, this clonotype was seen a few times. The chain combines TRBV7-6 with TRBJ1-1; 9 bases line up with TRBD1. Per the germline V gene, CDR1 is SGHVS and CDR2 is FNYEAQ. The CDR3 consists of 13 residues. V trimming: 2 bases; J trimming: 8 bases; junction bases outside the gene matches: 3. The CDR3 DNA reads as TGTGCCAGCAGCTTATCCGACAGGGGGGAAGCTTTCTTT. The encoded protein is CASSLSDRGEAFF.

The chain employs TRBV18 and TRBJ1-2; D is ambiguous. V lost 6 bases and J lost 2, with 13 bases in between. Germline V gives CDR1 KGHSH, CDR2 LQKENI. The CDR3 totals 14 residues. CDR3 DNA sequence: TGTGCCAGCTCCCGAAATAAGGAGAACTATGGCTACACCTTC. This translates into CASSRNKENYGYTF.

Many counts were recorded for this clonotype. The genes are TRBV10-3 and TRBJ2-7; the match to TRBD1 covers 8 bases. J was trimmed by 6 bases and V by 4 bases; bases with no gene match: 5. The CDR3 is 13 residues long. CDR1 and CDR2 (germline): ENHRY, SYGVKD. The CDR3 nucleotides read TGTGCCATCAGTGGACAGGGGACGGTCGAGCAGTACTTC. Amino acid sequence: CAISGQGTVEQYF.

This clonotype was counted at least ten times. V is TRBV2 and J is TRBJ2-3, with a weak D call TRBD2 (6 bases). V was clipped by 6 bases and J by 2 bases, with 9 bases between them. CDR1 SNHLY and CDR2 FYNNEI come from the germline V gene. CDR3 length: 13 residues. This chain's CDR3 is CASRRGLTDTQYF. CDR3 coding DNA: TGTGCCAGCAGGCGGGGACTCACAGATACGCAGTATTTT.

This clonotype was observed a few times. The chain recombines TRBV3-1 with TRBJ1-6; TRBD1 is a possible D gene (5 bases). CDR1 LGHDT and CDR2 YNNKEL come from the germline V gene (reference sequence). The V end lost 3 bases, the J end lost 6 bases, and 18 bases lay between the germline ends. The CDR3 runs to 17 residues. The CDR3 here is CASSQNRLPRANSPLHF. The CDR3 DNA reads as TGTGCCAGCAGCCAGAACAGGCTGCCAAGGGCTAATTCACCCCTCCACTTT. Variable domain in full (rest from reference TRBV3-1 and TRBJ1-6): DTAVSQTPKYLVTQMGNDKSIKCEQNLGHDTMYWYKQDSKKFLKIMFSYNNKELIINETVPNRFSPKSPDKAHLNLHINSLELGDSAVYFCASSQNRLPRANSPLHFGNGTRLTVT.

The chain has TRBV7-6 and TRBJ1-1; TRBD1 agrees at 9 bases. The CDR3 is 18 residues long. With 5 bases clipped from V and 7 bases from J, the junction kept 20 bases outside the gene matches. The V gene's germline CDR1 is SGHVS and CDR2 FNYEAQ. In DNA, the CDR3 is TGTGCCAGCAGCCACTGGACGGAGGACAGGGGCAGGGAAGTTGAAGCTTTCTTT. Its protein product is CASSHWTEDRGREVEAFF.

The chain has TRBV5-1 and TRBJ2-3; tentatively, D is TRBD1 (6 bases). This CDR3 comprises 15 residues. Germline assignment: CDR1 SGHRS and CDR2 YFSETQ. Trimming cost V 4 bases and J 5 bases, with 17 bases left between them. CDR3 in amino acids: CASSRNPTGRDTQYF. In nucleotides, the CDR3 is TGCGCCAGCAGCCGAAACCCAACAGGGAGAGATACGCAGTATTTT. The full variable domain, its missing parts supplied by reference TRBV5-1 and TRBJ2-3, is KAGVTQTPRYLIKTRGQQVTLSCSPISGHRSVSWYQQTPGQGLQFLFEYFSETQRNKGNFPGRFSGRQFSNSRSEMNVSTLELGDSALYLCASSRNPTGRDTQYFGPGTRLTVL.

This clonotype was detected ten times or more. V is TRBV20-1 and J is TRBJ2-2; D might be TRBD2 (5 bases). This CDR3 contains 15 residues. V gave up 0 bases and J gave up 3 bases, with 11 bases separating them. Per germline, CDR1 DFQATT and CDR2 SNEGSKA (reference sequence). The CDR3 DNA follows: TGCAGTGCTAGAGATCCACTCGGGGACACCGGGGAGCTGTTTTTT. Protein: CSARDPLGDTGELFF.

The chain combines TRBV20-1 with TRBJ1-1; D unclear. The CDR3 contains 14 residues. The germline V and J ends were trimmed by 2 bases and 1 base, with 11 bases remaining between them. CDR1 and CDR2 from the germline V gene are DFQATT and SNEGSKA (reference sequence). CDR3 in DNA: TGCAGTGCTAGATGGGTAGGAACGAACACTGAAGCTTTCTTT. Translation gives CSARWVGTNTEAFF.

The chain combines TRBV18 with TRBJ1-2; no clear D. The CDR3 is 17 residues long. Germline lookup yields CDR1 KGHSH and CDR2 LQKENI. V lost 6 bases and J lost 5, with 25 bases in between. The DNA of the CDR3 is TGTGCCAGCTCCCAGAGTAGTAGGCGGCAAAGTTGGTATGGCTACACCTTC. Translation gives CASSQSSRRQSWYGYTF.

The J gene is TRBJ1-1, the V gene TRBV29-1; 7 bases are shared with TRBD1. The V and J ends lost 6 bases and 5 bases, in that order; junction bases with no gene match: 6. Per germline, CDR1 SQVTM and CDR2 ANQGSEA. The length of the CDR3 is 12 residues. As DNA, the CDR3 is TGCAGCGTCTCCCAGGGGGATACTGAAGCTTTCTTT. Translation gives CSVSQGDTEAFF.

In nucleotides, the CDR3 is TGTGCCAGCAGCCAGAGGACCCCGCAGACTGAAGCTTTCTTT. Protein product: CASSQRTPQTEAFF. The V and J genes are TRBV3-1 and TRBJ1-1; D is uncertain. Germline loops: CDR1 LGHDT, CDR2 YNNKEL (reference sequence). CDR3 length equals 14 residues. Trimming removed 3 bases at V and 5 bases at J, with 13 bases between.

This clonotype was counted between two and nine times. V and J are TRBV20-1 and TRBJ1-4; D is undetermined. Germline V gene lookup returns CDR1 DFQATT and CDR2 SNEGSKA (reference sequence). Trimming removed 3 bases from V and 0 bases from J, with 5 bases in between. The CDR3 consists of 13 residues. CDR3 nucleotide sequence: TGCAGTGCTAGTTCTGCAACTAATGAAAAACTGTTTTTT. Its translation is CSASSATNEKLFF.

This clonotype was detected a few times. The rearrangement links TRBV2 to TRBJ2-7; no clear D gene. The CDR3 runs to 12 residues. V dropped 3 bases and J dropped 3 bases, with 6 bases sitting between them. Germline assignment: CDR1 SNHLY and CDR2 FYNNEI. The CDR3 DNA is TGTGCCAGCAGTGACTGGTTCTACGAGCAGTACTTC. Protein: CASSDWFYEQYF.

This clonotype was recorded many times. The rearrangement links TRBV27 to TRBJ2-7; 8 bases match TRBD1. Germline CDR1 MNHEY, CDR2 SMNVEV (reference sequence). There are 16 residues in the CDR3. Trimming cost V 5 bases and J 0 bases; bases outside gene matches: 9. CDR3 amino acids: CASSPGTGSSSYEQYF. DNA for the CDR3: TGTGCCAGCAGTCCCGGGACAGGATCAAGCTCCTACGAGCAGTACTTC.

The chain uses TRBV10-1 and TRBJ2-2, with D uncertain. From germline, CDR1 is WNHNN and CDR2 SYGVQD (reference sequence). The CDR3 has 12 residues. Trimming took off 4 bases at V and 6 bases at J, with 6 bases between the two ends. CDR3 nucleotides: TGCGCCAGCAGTGCTTTCTCCGGGGAGCTGTTTTTT. Encoded protein: CASSAFSGELFF.

CDR3: CASSLVGGSPRRGNTIYF. The CDR3 DNA follows: TGTGCCAGCAGCTTAGTAGGGGGATCCCCAAGGAGAGGAAACACCATATATTTT. The rearrangement links TRBV7-8 to TRBJ1-3; weak D call: TRBD1 (6 bases). This CDR3 has 18 residues. V lost 1 base and J 4 bases, leaving 20 bases between the germline ends. CDR1 is SGHVS, CDR2 FQNEAQ, per germline.

The chain couples TRBV9 to TRBJ1-1; TRBD1 agrees at 9 bases. Germline lookup yields CDR1 SGDLS and CDR2 YYNGEE. V shed 5 bases and J 3 bases; nucleotides not matched to a gene: 5. This CDR3 contains 14 residues. The chain's CDR3 is CASRKGQGDTEAFF. CDR3 coding DNA: TGTGCCAGCAGAAAGGGACAGGGAGACACTGAAGCTTTCTTT.

Ten or more counts support this clonotype. This CDR3 is CSVGGTWATYGYTF. The CDR3 region has the DNA TGCAGCGTCGGAGGGACATGGGCTACCTATGGCTACACCTTC. The J gene is TRBJ1-2, the V gene TRBV29-1; perhaps TRBD1 as D (6 bases). The CDR3 is 14 amino acids. From germline, CDR1 is SQVTM and CDR2 ANQGSEA. Trimming took off 6 bases at V and 4 bases at J, with 18 bases between the two ends. The variable domain in full, completed from reference TRBV29-1 and TRBJ1-2, reads SAVISQKPSRDICQRGTSLTIQCQVDSQVTMMFWYRQQPGQSLTLIATANQGSEATYESGFVIDKFPISRPNLTFSTLTVSNMSPEDSSIYLCSVGGTWATYGYTFGSGTRLTVV.

Ten or more counts support this clonotype. This chain connects TRBV2 to TRBJ2-6, with 7 positions matching TRBD2. J was trimmed by 0 bases and V by 8 bases; bases with no gene match: 7. The length of the CDR3 is 16 residues. From germline, CDR1 is SNHLY and CDR2 FYNNEI. CDR3 sequence (DNA): TGTGCCAGCCCCAACCCGGGGGGCTCTGGGGCCAACGTCCTGACTTTC. Translation gives CASPNPGGSGANVLTF.